This T cell receptor beta chain stems from a study of cytomegalovirus exposure and HLA in healthy donors. Across the whole study: Previous work identified roughly 110 million unique TCR beta sequences from roughly 180 million T cells. The study, taken as a whole, reports: By a later analysis, the bulk of CMV-associated TCR beta chains appeared HLA-restricted.

Both 60 Vbeta primers and 13 Jbeta primers went into the PCR. Using immunoSEQ multiplex PCR, the repertoire was profiled, and TCRdb retains in-frame clones only, with some absent. This sample has about 190,000 clones, with around 87% found just once. Regarding this clone: Antigen specificity is unknown.

V gave up 5 bases and J gave up 6 bases, with 13 bases separating them. The germline V gene has CDR1 SEHNR and CDR2 FQNEAQ (reference sequence). The CDR3 sequence is 13 residues long. The specimen was PBMCs. The rearrangement links TRBV7-9 to TRBJ1-2; perhaps TRBD1 as D (6 bases). The sequence was obtained from a man aged 30 to 45 in good health and CMV-seronegative. The CDR3 DNA reads as TGTGCCAGCAGCCCTCAGGGGAGTAATGGCTACACCTTC. It encodes CASSPQGSNGYTF.